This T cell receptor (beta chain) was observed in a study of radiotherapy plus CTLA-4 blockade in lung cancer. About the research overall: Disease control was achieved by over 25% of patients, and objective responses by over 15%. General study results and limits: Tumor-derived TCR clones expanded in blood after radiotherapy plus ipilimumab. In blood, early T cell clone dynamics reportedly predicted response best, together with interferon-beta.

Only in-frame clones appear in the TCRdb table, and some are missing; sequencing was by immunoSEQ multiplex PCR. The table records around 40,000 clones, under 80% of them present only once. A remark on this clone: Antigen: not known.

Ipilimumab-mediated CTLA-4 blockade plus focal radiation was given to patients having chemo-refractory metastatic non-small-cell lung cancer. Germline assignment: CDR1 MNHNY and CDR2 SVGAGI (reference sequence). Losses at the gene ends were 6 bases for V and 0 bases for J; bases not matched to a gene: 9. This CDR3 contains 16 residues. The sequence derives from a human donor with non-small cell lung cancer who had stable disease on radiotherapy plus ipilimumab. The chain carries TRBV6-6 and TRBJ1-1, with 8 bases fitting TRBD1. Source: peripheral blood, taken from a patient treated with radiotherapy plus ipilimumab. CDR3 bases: TGTGCCAGCAGACACCATAGGACAGGGTTGAACACTGAAGCTTTCTTT. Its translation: CASRHHRTGLNTEAFF.